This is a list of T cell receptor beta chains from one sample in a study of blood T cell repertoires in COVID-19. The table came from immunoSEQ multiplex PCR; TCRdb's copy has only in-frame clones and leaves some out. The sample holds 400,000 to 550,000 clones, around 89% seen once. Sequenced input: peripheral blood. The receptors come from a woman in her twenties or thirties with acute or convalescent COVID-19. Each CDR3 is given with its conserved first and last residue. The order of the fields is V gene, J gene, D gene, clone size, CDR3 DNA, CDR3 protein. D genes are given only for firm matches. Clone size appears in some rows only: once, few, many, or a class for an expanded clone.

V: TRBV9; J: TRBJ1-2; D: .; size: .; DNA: TGTGCCAGCAGCGTGTCAGGGAACCTCTATGGCTACACCTTC; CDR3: CASSVSGNLYGYTF
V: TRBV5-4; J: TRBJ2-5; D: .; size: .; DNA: TGTGCCAGCAGCTTGGGAGGGCAAGAGACCCAGTACTTC; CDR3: CASSLGGQETQYF
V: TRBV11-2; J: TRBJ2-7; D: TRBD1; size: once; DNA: TGTGCCAGCAGATTTACCTGGCAGGGGGCTTACGAGCAGTACTTC; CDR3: CASRFTWQGAYEQYF
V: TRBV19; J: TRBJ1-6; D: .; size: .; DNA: TGTGCCAGTACCCTCATCGGCGGGGGCCCGAGCTCCTATAATTCACCCCTCCACTTT; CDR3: CASTLIGGGPSSYNSPLHF
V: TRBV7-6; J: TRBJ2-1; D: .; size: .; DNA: TGTGCCAGCAGCCGTGATGGGGGGGCCAGCTACAATGAGCAGTTCTTC; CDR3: CASSRDGGASYNEQFF
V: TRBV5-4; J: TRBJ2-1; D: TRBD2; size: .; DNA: TGTGCCAGCACCAACTCCCTAGCGGGGAACTACAATGAGCAGTTCTTC; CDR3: CASTNSLAGNYNEQFF
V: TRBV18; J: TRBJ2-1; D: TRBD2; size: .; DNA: TGTGCCAGCTCACCGGGACTAGCGGATTACAATGAGCAGTTCTTC; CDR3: CASSPGLADYNEQFF
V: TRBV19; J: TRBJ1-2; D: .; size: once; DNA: TGTGCCACAACAGCTAACTATGGCTACACCTTC; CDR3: CATTANYGYTF
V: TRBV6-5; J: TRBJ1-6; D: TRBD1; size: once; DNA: TGTGCCAGCAGTATGGGACAGGGTCATTCACCCCTCCACTTT; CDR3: CASSMGQGHSPLHF
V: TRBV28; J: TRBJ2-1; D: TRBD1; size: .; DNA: TGTGCCAGCAGTCCCCCCGGGACAGGGGGCTTCTGGTATCCTTACAATGAGCAGTTCTTC; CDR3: CASSPPGTGGFWYPYNEQFF
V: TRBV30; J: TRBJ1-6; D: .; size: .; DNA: TGTGCCTGGAGTGCTTTCAGGGTGTCCTATAATTCACCCCTCCACTTT; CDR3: CAWSAFRVSYNSPLHF
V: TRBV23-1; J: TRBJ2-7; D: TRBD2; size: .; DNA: TGCGCCAGGTGGGCATCGGGGACTAGCGGATTAAAATTCCCCGAGCAGTACTTC; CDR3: CARWASGTSGLKFPEQYF
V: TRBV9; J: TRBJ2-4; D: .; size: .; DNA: TGTGCCAGCAGCAAGGGACTGTTAGCCAAAAACATTCAGTACTTC; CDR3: CASSKGLLAKNIQYF
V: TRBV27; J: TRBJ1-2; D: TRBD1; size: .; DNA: TGTGCCAGCAAACCGACAGGGGGCGCAAATGGCTACACCTTC; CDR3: CASKPTGGANGYTF
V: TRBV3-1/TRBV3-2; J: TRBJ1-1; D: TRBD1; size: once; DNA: TGTGCCAGCAGCTACGACAGGGGATACACTGAAGCTTTCTTT; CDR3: CASSYDRGYTEAFF
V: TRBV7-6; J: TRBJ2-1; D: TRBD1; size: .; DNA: TGTGCCAGCAGCTCAGGGACAGGGGGATTTTATGAGCAGTTCTTC; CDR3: CASSSGTGGFYEQFF
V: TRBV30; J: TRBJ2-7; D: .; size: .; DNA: TGTGCCTGGAGTGTGAGGTTGCAGGACTATAACGAGCAGTACTTC; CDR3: CAWSVRLQDYNEQYF